One TCR beta chain is described in this entry. Its cognate antigen is unknown. The data belong to a study of CD8 T cells in ankylosing spondylitis. Study-wide results and limits: What appeared characteristic of ankylosing spondylitis blood was a TCR beta motif of under 10 highly homologous variants.

The CDR3 is made up of 14 amino acids. With V trimmed by 3 bases and J by 4 bases, 5 bases remained unmatched. Looked up from germline, CDR1 is SGHRS and CDR2 is YFSETQ. TCRdb re-called the 5' RACE reads with MiXCR, one entry per CDR3 protein. The sample shows around 100,000 distinct CDR3 sequences, about 8.3% of them seen only once. The source is a male donor with ankylosing spondylitis. The material sequenced was blood, either unsorted or a sorted T cell fraction (not recorded which). V and J are TRBV5-1 and TRBJ1-1; 8 nucleotides line up with TRBD1. This chain's CDR3 is CASSSRQGFTEAFF. In nucleotides, the CDR3 is TGCGCCAGCAGCTCACGACAGGGGTTCACTGAAGCTTTCTTT.